Listed below are T cell receptor beta chains from one sample, sequenced in a study of blood T cell repertoires in COVID-19. Sequenced by immunoSEQ multiplex PCR; TCRdb stores in-frame clones only, minus some. The table includes some 200,000 clones, approximately 90% detected once. Specimen: peripheral blood. Receptors were obtained from a middle-aged woman with acute or convalescent COVID-19. The conserved cysteine and the conserved F or W are not part of the CDR3 here. Fields, in order: V gene, J gene, D gene, CDR3 protein. The D gene is left open where the match is weak.

v_call: TRBV6-5
j_call: TRBJ1-5
d_call: .
cdr3_aa: ASSYSETSNQPQH

v_call: TRBV7-6
j_call: TRBJ1-5
d_call: TRBD1
cdr3_aa: ASSRIAPWDSSNQPQH

v_call: TRBV4-1
j_call: TRBJ1-5
d_call: TRBD1
cdr3_aa: ASSQVQGAGNQPQH

v_call: TRBV5-4
j_call: TRBJ2-2
d_call: .
cdr3_aa: ASSLFTNTGELF

v_call: TRBV6-5
j_call: TRBJ1-3
d_call: .
cdr3_aa: ASRGTYGSGNTIY

v_call: TRBV14
j_call: TRBJ1-1
d_call: .
cdr3_aa: ASSQDVIGAAF

v_call: TRBV5-1
j_call: TRBJ2-3
d_call: TRBD2
cdr3_aa: ASSSASGSRTDTQY

v_call: TRBV4-1
j_call: TRBJ2-2
d_call: TRBD2
cdr3_aa: ASSQAPAGGLVGELF

v_call: TRBV18
j_call: TRBJ1-5
d_call: .
cdr3_aa: ASSPTADQPQH

v_call: TRBV4-1
j_call: TRBJ1-1
d_call: .
cdr3_aa: ASSRTGLGTEAF

v_call: TRBV2
j_call: TRBJ2-3
d_call: .
cdr3_aa: ASRTATGTDTQY

v_call: TRBV6-5
j_call: TRBJ1-1
d_call: .
cdr3_aa: ASSYGQTTEAF

v_call: TRBV21-1
j_call: TRBJ2-3
d_call: .
cdr3_aa: ASNGASGATTDTQY

v_call: TRBV19
j_call: TRBJ1-5
d_call: .
cdr3_aa: ASSTGNQPQH

v_call: TRBV6-5
j_call: TRBJ1-6
d_call: .
cdr3_aa: ASRLRTGNSPLH

v_call: TRBV19
j_call: TRBJ1-1
d_call: .
cdr3_aa: ASAPLGGNTEAF

v_call: TRBV6-4
j_call: TRBJ2-3
d_call: .
cdr3_aa: ASSLASSTDTQY

v_call: TRBV5-1
j_call: TRBJ1-1
d_call: TRBD1
cdr3_aa: ASSNRGNTEAF

v_call: TRBV5-6
j_call: TRBJ1-2
d_call: .
cdr3_aa: ASSPAGVDGYT

v_call: TRBV5-5
j_call: TRBJ1-2
d_call: TRBD1
cdr3_aa: ASSLVQGAFPYGYT

v_call: TRBV3-1/TRBV3-2
j_call: TRBJ1-2
d_call: .
cdr3_aa: ASSRGGGYGYT

v_call: TRBV18
j_call: TRBJ1-4
d_call: .
cdr3_aa: ASSPSTGNNEKLF

v_call: TRBV7-6
j_call: TRBJ1-1
d_call: .
cdr3_aa: ASSQSGGEAF

v_call: TRBV3-1/TRBV3-2
j_call: TRBJ1-2
d_call: TRBD1
cdr3_aa: ASSSLTGSYGYT

v_call: TRBV6-4
j_call: TRBJ1-5
d_call: TRBD1
cdr3_aa: ASETNRGESNQPQH

v_call: TRBV12-3/TRBV12-4
j_call: TRBJ2-4
d_call: .
cdr3_aa: ASSLSQGNIQY

v_call: TRBV9
j_call: TRBJ2-2
d_call: .
cdr3_aa: ASSQDQLVTGELF

v_call: TRBV6-5
j_call: TRBJ2-1
d_call: .
cdr3_aa: ASTQGTGDPNEQF

v_call: TRBV7-9
j_call: TRBJ2-6
d_call: .
cdr3_aa: ASSFQLSGANVLT

v_call: TRBV24-1
j_call: TRBJ2-6
d_call: .
cdr3_aa: ATSDPRGAVGANVLT

v_call: TRBV2
j_call: TRBJ1-5
d_call: .
cdr3_aa: ASSKTPGGNQPQH

v_call: TRBV10-3
j_call: TRBJ2-3
d_call: TRBD2
cdr3_aa: AISESGASGGRSTDTQY

v_call: TRBV5-1
j_call: TRBJ1-4
d_call: .
cdr3_aa: ASRTPTNEKLF

v_call: TRBV14
j_call: TRBJ1-4
d_call: .
cdr3_aa: ASSQGWSVNEKLF

v_call: TRBV18
j_call: TRBJ1-1
d_call: TRBD1
cdr3_aa: ASSERQGARRVTEAF

v_call: TRBV4-1
j_call: TRBJ1-5
d_call: TRBD1
cdr3_aa: ASSPRGQSNQPQH

v_call: TRBV18
j_call: TRBJ1-3
d_call: .
cdr3_aa: ASSPNGGSYSSGNTIY

v_call: TRBV3-1/TRBV3-2
j_call: TRBJ1-5
d_call: .
cdr3_aa: ASSRGGRNQPQH

v_call: TRBV5-1
j_call: TRBJ2-1
d_call: .
cdr3_aa: ASSLTGNSYNEQF

v_call: TRBV2
j_call: TRBJ1-2
d_call: TRBD1
cdr3_aa: ASGDSSYGYT

v_call: TRBV5-1
j_call: TRBJ2-5
d_call: .
cdr3_aa: ASSLALALQETQY

v_call: TRBV10-1
j_call: TRBJ1-2
d_call: TRBD1
cdr3_aa: ASSRDRALPDGYT

v_call: TRBV9
j_call: TRBJ2-5
d_call: .
cdr3_aa: ASSVSVLQETQY

v_call: TRBV12-3/TRBV12-4
j_call: TRBJ1-5
d_call: .
cdr3_aa: ASGQPNQPQH

v_call: TRBV9
j_call: TRBJ1-2
d_call: TRBD1
cdr3_aa: ASSAAGTDYGYT

v_call: TRBV9
j_call: TRBJ1-2
d_call: .
cdr3_aa: ASSPGEGLAYGYT

v_call: TRBV6-5
j_call: TRBJ1-6
d_call: TRBD1
cdr3_aa: ASSPGTAHNSPLH

v_call: TRBV6-5
j_call: TRBJ1-6
d_call: .
cdr3_aa: ASSYAGVQLSPLH

v_call: TRBV10-3
j_call: TRBJ1-2
d_call: TRBD1
cdr3_aa: AISESQGVSANYGYT

v_call: TRBV7-9
j_call: TRBJ1-1
d_call: .
cdr3_aa: ASSLYEGSPEAF

v_call: TRBV10-3
j_call: TRBJ1-1
d_call: TRBD1
cdr3_aa: AISDRGGAVTEAF

v_call: TRBV3-1/TRBV3-2
j_call: TRBJ2-3
d_call: TRBD1
cdr3_aa: ASSQGGQFTDTQY

v_call: TRBV19
j_call: TRBJ1-4
d_call: TRBD1
cdr3_aa: ASSPRQGQGLNEKLF

v_call: TRBV19
j_call: TRBJ1-2
d_call: .
cdr3_aa: ASRRTGFDYT

v_call: TRBV4-2
j_call: TRBJ2-1
d_call: TRBD1
cdr3_aa: ASSQVFLVSAQGNEQF

v_call: TRBV10-3
j_call: TRBJ2-3
d_call: TRBD2
cdr3_aa: AIRRLAGEVDTQY

v_call: TRBV10-3
j_call: TRBJ1-2
d_call: TRBD1
cdr3_aa: AISHDGQANYGYT